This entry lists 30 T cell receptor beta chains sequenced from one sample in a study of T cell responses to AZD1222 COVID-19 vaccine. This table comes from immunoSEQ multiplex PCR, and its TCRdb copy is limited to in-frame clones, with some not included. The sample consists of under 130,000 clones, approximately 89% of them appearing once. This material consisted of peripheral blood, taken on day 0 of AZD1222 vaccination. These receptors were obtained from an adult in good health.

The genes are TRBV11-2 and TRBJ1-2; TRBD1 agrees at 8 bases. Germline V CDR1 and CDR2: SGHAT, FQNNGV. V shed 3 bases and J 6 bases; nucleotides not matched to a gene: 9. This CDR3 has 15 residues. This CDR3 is CASSFSTGGNDGYTF. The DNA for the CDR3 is TGTGCCAGCAGCTTTAGCACAGGGGGGAATGATGGCTACACCTTC.

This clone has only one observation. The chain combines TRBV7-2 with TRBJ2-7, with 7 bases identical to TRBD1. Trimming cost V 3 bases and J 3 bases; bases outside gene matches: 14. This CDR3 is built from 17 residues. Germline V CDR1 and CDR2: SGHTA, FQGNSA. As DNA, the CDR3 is TGTGCCAGCAGCTTCTATATCCAGGGACAGATCGGCTACGAGCAGTACTTC. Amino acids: CASSFYIQGQIGYEQYF.

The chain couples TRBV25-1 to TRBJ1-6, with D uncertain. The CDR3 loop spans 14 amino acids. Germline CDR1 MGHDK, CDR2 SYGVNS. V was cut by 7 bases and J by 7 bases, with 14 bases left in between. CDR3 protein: CASNLDRSNSPLHF. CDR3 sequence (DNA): TGTGCCAGCAACCTGGACCGATCAAATTCACCCCTCCACTTT.

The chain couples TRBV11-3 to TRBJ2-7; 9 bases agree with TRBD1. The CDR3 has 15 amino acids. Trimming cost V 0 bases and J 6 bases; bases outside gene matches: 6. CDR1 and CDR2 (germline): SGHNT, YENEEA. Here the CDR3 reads CASSLDGTGRFEQYF. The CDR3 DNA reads TGTGCCAGCAGCTTAGATGGGACAGGGCGATTCGAGCAGTACTTC.

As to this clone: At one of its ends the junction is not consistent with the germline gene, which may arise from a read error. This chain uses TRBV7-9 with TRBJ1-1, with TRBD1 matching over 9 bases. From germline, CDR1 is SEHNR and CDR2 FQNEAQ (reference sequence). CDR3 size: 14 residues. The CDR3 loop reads CASSTGTGLPLPHF. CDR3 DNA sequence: TGTGCCAGCAGCACCGGGACAGGGTTGCCTCTCCCCCATTTT.

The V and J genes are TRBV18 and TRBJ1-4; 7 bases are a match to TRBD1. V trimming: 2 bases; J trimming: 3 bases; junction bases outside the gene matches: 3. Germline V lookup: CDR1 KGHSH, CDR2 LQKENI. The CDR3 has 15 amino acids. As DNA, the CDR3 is TGTGCCAGCTCACCAACAGGGGTTGCTAATGAAAAACTGTTTTTT. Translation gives CASSPTGVANEKLFF.

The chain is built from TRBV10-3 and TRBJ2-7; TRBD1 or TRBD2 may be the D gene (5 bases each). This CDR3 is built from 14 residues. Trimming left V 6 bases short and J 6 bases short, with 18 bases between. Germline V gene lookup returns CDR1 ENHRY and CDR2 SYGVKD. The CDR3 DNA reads TGTGCCATCAGCTGGGACGTCACCGGCGCCGAGCAGTACTTC. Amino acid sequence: CAISWDVTGAEQYF.

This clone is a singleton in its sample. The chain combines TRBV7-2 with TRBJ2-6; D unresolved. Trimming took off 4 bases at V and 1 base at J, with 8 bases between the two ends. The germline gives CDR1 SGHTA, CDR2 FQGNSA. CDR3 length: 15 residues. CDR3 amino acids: CASSSQYSGANVLTF. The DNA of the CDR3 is TGTGCCAGCAGCTCACAGTATTCTGGGGCCAACGTCCTGACTTTC.

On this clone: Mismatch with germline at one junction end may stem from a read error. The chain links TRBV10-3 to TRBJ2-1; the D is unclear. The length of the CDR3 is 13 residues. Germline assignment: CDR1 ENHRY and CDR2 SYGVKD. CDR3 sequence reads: CATRATPTEEQFF. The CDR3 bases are TGCGCCACCCGGGCTACTCCTACAGAAGAGCAGTTCTTC.

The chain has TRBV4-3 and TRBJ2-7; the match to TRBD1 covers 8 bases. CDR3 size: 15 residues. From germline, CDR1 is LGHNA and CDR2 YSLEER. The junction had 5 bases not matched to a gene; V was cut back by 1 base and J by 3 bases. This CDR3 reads CASSQAGQGFYEQYF. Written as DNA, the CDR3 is TGCGCCAGCAGCCAAGCCGGACAGGGATTCTACGAGCAGTACTTC.

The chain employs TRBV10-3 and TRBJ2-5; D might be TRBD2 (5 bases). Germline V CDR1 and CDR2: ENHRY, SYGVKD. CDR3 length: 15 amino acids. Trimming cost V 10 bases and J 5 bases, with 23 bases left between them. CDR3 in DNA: TGTGCCACCTATTCGGGGTCTGGCTTAGGCGAGACCCAGTACTTC. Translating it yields CATYSGSGLGETQYF.

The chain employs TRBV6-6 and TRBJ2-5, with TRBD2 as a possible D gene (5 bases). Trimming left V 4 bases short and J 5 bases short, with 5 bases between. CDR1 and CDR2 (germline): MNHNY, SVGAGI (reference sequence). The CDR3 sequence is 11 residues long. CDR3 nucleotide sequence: TGTGCCAGCAGTTGGGAGGAGACCCAGTACTTC. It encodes CASSWEETQYF.

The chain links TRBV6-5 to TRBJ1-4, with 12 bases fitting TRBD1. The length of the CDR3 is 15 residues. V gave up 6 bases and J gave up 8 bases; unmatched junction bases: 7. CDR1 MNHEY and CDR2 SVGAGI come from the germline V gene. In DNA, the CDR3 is TGTGCCAGCAGCCCCAGGGACAGGGGGCGCGAAAAACTGTTTTTT. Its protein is CASSPRDRGREKLFF.

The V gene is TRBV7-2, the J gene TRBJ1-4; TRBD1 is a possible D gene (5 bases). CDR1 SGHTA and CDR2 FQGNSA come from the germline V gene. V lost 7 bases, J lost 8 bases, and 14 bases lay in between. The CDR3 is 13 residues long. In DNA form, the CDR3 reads TGTGCCAGCATCAGAGGGGTAGACGAAAAACTGTTTTTT. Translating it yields CASIRGVDEKLFF.

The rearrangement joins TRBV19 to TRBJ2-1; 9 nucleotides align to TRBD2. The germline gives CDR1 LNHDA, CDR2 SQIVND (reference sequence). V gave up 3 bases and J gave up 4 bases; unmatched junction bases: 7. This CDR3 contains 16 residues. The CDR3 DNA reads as TGTGCCAGTAGTATGGACTCTAGCGGGGCATACAATGAGCAGTTCTTC. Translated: CASSMDSSGAYNEQFF.

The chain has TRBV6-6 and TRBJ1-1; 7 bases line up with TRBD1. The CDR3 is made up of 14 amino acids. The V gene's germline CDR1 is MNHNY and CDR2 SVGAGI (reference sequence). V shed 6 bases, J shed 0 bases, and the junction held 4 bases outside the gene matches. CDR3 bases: TGTGCCAGCAGCTCAGGGGGAATGAACACTGAAGCTTTCTTT. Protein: CASSSGGMNTEAFF.

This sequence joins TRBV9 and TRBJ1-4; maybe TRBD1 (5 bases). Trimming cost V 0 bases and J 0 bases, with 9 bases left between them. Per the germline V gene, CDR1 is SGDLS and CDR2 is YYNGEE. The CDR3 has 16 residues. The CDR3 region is CASSVGLGATNEKLFF. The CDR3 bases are TGTGCCAGCAGCGTAGGTCTGGGGGCAACTAATGAAAAACTGTTTTTT.

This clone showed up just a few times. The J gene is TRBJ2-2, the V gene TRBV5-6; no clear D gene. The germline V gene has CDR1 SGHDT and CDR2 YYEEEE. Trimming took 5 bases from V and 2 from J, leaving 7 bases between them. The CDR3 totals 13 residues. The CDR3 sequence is CASRSHNTGELFF. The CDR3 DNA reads TGTGCCAGCAGATCGCATAACACCGGGGAGCTGTTTTTT. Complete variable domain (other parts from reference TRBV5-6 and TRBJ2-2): DAGVTQSPTHLIKTRGQQVTLRCSPKSGHDTVSWYQQALGQGPQFIFQYYEEEERQRGNFPDRFSGHQFPNYSSELNVNALLLGDSALYLCASRSHNTGELFFGEGSRLTVL.

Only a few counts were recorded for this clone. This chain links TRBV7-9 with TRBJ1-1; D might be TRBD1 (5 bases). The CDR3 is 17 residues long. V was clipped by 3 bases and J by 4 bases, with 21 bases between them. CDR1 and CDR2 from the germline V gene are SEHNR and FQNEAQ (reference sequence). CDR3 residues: CASSFWDATLRGTEAFF. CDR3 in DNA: TGTGCCAGCAGCTTTTGGGACGCCACTCTCCGGGGCACTGAAGCTTTCTTT.

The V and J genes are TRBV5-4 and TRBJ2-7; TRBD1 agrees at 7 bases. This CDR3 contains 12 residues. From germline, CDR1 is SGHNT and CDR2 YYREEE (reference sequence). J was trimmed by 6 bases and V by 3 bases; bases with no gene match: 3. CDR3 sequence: CASSYDRVEQYF. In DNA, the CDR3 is TGTGCCAGCAGCTACGACAGGGTCGAGCAGTACTTC.

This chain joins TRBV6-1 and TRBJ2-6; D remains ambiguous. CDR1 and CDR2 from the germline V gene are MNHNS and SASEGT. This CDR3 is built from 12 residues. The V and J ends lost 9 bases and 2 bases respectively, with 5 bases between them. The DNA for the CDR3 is TGTGCCAGTAATCCTGGGGCCAACGTCCTGACTTTC. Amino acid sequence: CASNPGANVLTF.

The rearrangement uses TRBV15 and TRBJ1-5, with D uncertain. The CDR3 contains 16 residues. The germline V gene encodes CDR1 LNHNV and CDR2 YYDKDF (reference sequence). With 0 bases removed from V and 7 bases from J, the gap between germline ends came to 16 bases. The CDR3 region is CATSREISRSQQPQHF. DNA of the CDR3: TGTGCCACCAGCAGAGAAATCTCCAGGTCACAGCAGCCCCAGCATTTT. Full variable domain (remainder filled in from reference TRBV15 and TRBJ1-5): DAMVIQNPRYQVTQFGKPVTLSCSQTLNHNVMYWYQQKSSQAPKLLFHYYDKDFNNEADTPDNFQSRRPNTSFCFLDIRSPGLGDTAMYLCATSREISRSQQPQHFGDGTRLSIL.

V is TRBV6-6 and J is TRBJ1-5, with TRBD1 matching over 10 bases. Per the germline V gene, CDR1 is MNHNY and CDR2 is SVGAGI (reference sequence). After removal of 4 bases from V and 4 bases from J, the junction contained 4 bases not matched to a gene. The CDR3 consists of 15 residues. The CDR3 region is CASSSMGQGNQPQHF. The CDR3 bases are TGTGCCAGCAGTTCCATGGGACAGGGGAATCAGCCCCAGCATTTT.

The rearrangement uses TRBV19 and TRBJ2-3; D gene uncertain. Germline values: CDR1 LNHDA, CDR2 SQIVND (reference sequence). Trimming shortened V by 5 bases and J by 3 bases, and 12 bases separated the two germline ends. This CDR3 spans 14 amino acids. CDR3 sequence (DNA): TGTGCCAGTAGTCCCCGGCGTGAGACAGATACGCAGTATTTT. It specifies CASSPRRETDTQYF.

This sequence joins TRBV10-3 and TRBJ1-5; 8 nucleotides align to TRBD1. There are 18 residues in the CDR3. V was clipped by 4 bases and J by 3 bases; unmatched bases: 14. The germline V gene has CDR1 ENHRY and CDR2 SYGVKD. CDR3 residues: CAISASVRTGNLNQPQHF. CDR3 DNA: TGTGCCATCAGTGCTAGTGTCCGGACAGGGAACCTCAATCAGCCCCAGCATTTT.

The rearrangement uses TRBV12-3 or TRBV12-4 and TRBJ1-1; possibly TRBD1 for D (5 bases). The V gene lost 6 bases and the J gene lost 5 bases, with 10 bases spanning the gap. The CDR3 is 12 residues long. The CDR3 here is CASSSGGTEAFF. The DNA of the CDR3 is TGTGCCAGCAGCTCCGGGGGGACTGAAGCTTTCTTT.

The CDR3 is CASSYGTGDTIYF. In nucleotides, the CDR3 is TGTGCCAGCAGTTATGGGACAGGGGACACCATATATTTT. The chain couples TRBV27 to TRBJ1-3; 10 bases align to TRBD1. The length of the CDR3 is 13 residues. Germline V gene sequence: CDR1 MNHEY, CDR2 SMNVEV (reference sequence). The V segment lost 4 bases and the J segment 8 bases; nucleotides outside the gene matches: 2.

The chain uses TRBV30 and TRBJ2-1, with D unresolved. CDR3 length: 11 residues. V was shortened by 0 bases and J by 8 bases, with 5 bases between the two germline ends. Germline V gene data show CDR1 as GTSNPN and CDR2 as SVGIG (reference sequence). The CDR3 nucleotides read TGTGCCTGGAGTGTAATGCATGAGCAGTTCTTC. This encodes CAWSVMHEQFF. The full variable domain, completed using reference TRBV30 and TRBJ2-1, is SQTIHQWPATLVQPVGSPLSLECTVEGTSNPNLYWYRQAAGRGLQLLFYSVGIGQISSEVPQNLSASRPQDRQFILSSKKLLLSDSGFYLCAWSVMHEQFFGPGTRLTVL.

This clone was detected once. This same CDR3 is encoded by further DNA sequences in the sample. DNA for the CDR3: TGTGCCAGCTCACCATTGGAGGAGACCCAGTACTTC. Residues: CASSPLEETQYF. The chain links TRBV18 to TRBJ2-5, with D hard to call. This CDR3 is 12 amino acids long. V was shortened by 2 bases and J by 5 bases, with 6 bases between the two germline ends. In germline, CDR1 is KGHSH, CDR2 LQKENI.

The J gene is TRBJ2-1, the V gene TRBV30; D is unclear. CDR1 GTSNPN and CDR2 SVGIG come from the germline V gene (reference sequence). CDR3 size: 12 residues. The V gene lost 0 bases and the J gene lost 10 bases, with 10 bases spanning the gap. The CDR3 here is CAWSVHSGEQFF. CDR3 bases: TGTGCCTGGAGTGTACATAGTGGGGAGCAGTTCTTC.